These 27 T cell receptor beta chains share one sample of origin, sequenced in a study of blood T cell repertoires in COVID-19. Produced via immunoSEQ multiplex PCR; TCRdb's table is partial and in-frame only. This table has about 180,000 clones, 88% appearing once. Input material: PBMCs or T cells enriched from blood (not recorded which). Receptors were obtained from a woman aged 18-30 years who had recovered from COVID-19.

The V gene is TRBV5-1, the J gene TRBJ1-6, with a possible D match to TRBD1 (5 bases). Germline V lookup: CDR1 SGHRS, CDR2 YFSETQ. The CDR3 has 15 amino acids. Trimming took 0 bases from V and 9 from J, leaving 13 bases between them. CDR3 DNA sequence: TGCGCCAGCAGCTTGGAGGACACCTCCTTTTCACCCCTCCACTTT. Protein: CASSLEDTSFSPLHF.

The rearrangement joins TRBV7-8 to TRBJ1-1; 7 bases align to TRBD1. CDR1 is SGHVS and CDR2 is FQNEAQ in the germline V gene. V shed 6 bases, J shed 7 bases, and the junction held 8 bases outside the gene matches. The CDR3 consists of 13 residues. The CDR3 nucleotides read TGTGCCAGCAGTACAGGGGTTCGCGGTGAAGCTTTCTTT. Translation gives CASSTGVRGEAFF. The full variable domain, in which reference TRBV7-8 and TRBJ1-1 provide the parts outside the CDR3, is GAGVSQSPRYKVAKRGQDVALRCDPISGHVSLFWYQQALGQGPEFLTYFQNEAQLDKSGLPSDRFFAERPEGSVSTLKIQRTQQEDSAVYLCASSTGVRGEAFFGQGTRLTVV.

The V call is TRBV5-4, the J call TRBJ1-1; TRBD1 agrees at 7 bases. The CDR3 covers 14 residues. Trimming cost V 0 bases and J 1 base; bases outside gene matches: 0. Germline loops: CDR1 SGHNT, CDR2 YYREEE (reference sequence). CDR3 sequence (DNA): TGTGCCAGCAGCTTGGGGGACAGGAACACTGAAGCTTTCTTT. This encodes CASSLGDRNTEAFF.

The chain recombines TRBV6-4 with TRBJ1-6; TRBD1 might be the D (6 bases). The germline V gene has CDR1 MRHNA and CDR2 SNTAGT. The CDR3 has 14 residues. V was trimmed by 0 bases and J by 7 bases, leaving 7 bases between them. Written as DNA, the CDR3 is TGTGCCAGCAGTGACTCGGGACAAAATTCACCCCTCCACTTT. This encodes CASSDSGQNSPLHF.

This chain uses TRBV6-2 or TRBV6-3 with TRBJ1-2; the D gene is possibly TRBD1 (5 bases). The ends were cut back, 2 bases at V and 5 bases at J, with 12 bases in the middle. The germline gives CDR1 MNHEY, CDR2 SVGEGT. This CDR3 comprises 14 residues. The CDR3 is CASSYPTGVYGYTF. CDR3 DNA: TGTGCCAGCAGTTACCCAACAGGAGTATATGGCTACACCTTC.

This chain joins TRBV28 and TRBJ2-7; tentatively, D is TRBD1 (6 bases). Trimming removed 3 bases from V and 7 bases from J, with 22 bases in between. This CDR3 region has 16 residues. Germline V gives CDR1 MDHEN, CDR2 SYDVKM. The CDR3 spells CASSFPPGSSQGEQYF. The CDR3 DNA reads TGTGCCAGCAGTTTCCCCCCGGGATCCTCCCAGGGGGAGCAGTACTTC.

This clone was seen only a few times. DNA for the CDR3: TGTGCCAGTAGGGACAGGACGTTATCGAACACTGAAGCTTTCTTT. Translation gives CASRDRTLSNTEAFF. The chain combines TRBV19 with TRBJ1-1; 7 nucleotides align to TRBD1. V was clipped by 6 bases and J by 1 base; unmatched bases: 8. This CDR3 has 15 amino acids. Germline V gene lookup returns CDR1 LNHDA and CDR2 SQIVND (reference sequence).

CDR3 amino acids: CASSRTSREGRETQYF. CDR3 DNA sequence: TGTGCCAGCAGCCGGACTAGCCGGGAAGGCCGGGAGACCCAGTACTTC. J is TRBJ2-5 and V is TRBV7-9, with TRBD2 matching 8 bases. Germline CDR1 is SEHNR and CDR2 is FQNEAQ (reference sequence). CDR3 size: 16 residues. V dropped 5 bases and J dropped 5; count of bases not matched to a gene: 13.

This clone was seen a handful of times. The chain employs TRBV28 and TRBJ1-1; 8 bases are a match to TRBD1. V was pared by 6 bases and J by 2 bases, with 8 bases of the junction left unmatched. Germline V gene lookup returns CDR1 MDHEN and CDR2 SYDVKM. CDR3 size: 15 residues. The DNA for the CDR3 is TGTGCCAGCAGCCGTTGGACAGGGCTTAACACTGAAGCTTTCTTT. Residues: CASSRWTGLNTEAFF.

The count of this clone is one. The chain links TRBV10-2 to TRBJ2-7; TRBD1 matches 11 bases. V gave up 2 bases and J gave up 4 bases; unmatched junction bases: 1. From germline, CDR1 is WSHSY and CDR2 SAAADI. The CDR3 is made up of 14 amino acids. The CDR3 sequence: CASSEGQGAYEQYF. CDR3 nucleotides: TGCGCCAGCAGTGAGGGACAGGGGGCTTACGAGCAGTACTTC.

This chain links TRBV10-3 with TRBJ2-6, with 8 bases lining up with TRBD2. CDR1 and CDR2 from the germline V gene are ENHRY and SYGVKD. The CDR3 consists of 17 residues. The J segment lost 0 bases and the V segment lost 11 bases, leaving 12 bases of the junction unmatched. CDR3 DNA sequence: TGTGCCCCCGGGGGGGGGACGGCCGGCTCTGGGGCCAACGTCCTGACTTTC. It yields the protein CAPGGGTAGSGANVLTF.

The V call is TRBV28, the J call TRBJ2-5; TRBD2 aligns across 13 bases. This CDR3 is 15 amino acids long. V shed 5 bases and J 5 bases; nucleotides not matched to a gene: 5. Germline-derived CDR1 and CDR2 are MDHEN and SYDVKM. The DNA for the CDR3 is TGTGCCAGCAGTCTACTAGCGGGAGGGGGTGAGACCCAGTACTTC. It encodes CASSLLAGGGETQYF.

This chain uses TRBV7-8 with TRBJ2-2; D is unclear. Trimming removed 4 bases from V and 1 base from J, with 7 bases in between. This CDR3 has 14 residues. The germline CDR1 and CDR2 sequences are SGHVS and FQNEAQ. CDR3 loop: CASSSQMNTGELFF. CDR3 in DNA: TGTGCCAGCAGCTCACAGATGAACACCGGGGAGCTGTTTTTT.

The V call is TRBV19, the J call TRBJ2-5; 8 bases line up with TRBD2. The CDR3 runs 13 residues. CDR1 is LNHDA and CDR2 is SQIVND in the germline V gene (reference sequence). V lost 5 bases to trimming and J lost 9 bases; unmatched junction nucleotides: 8. The CDR3, as DNA: TGTGCCAGTAGTTCGCCGGGACTAGGGGCCCAGTACTTC. It is translated as CASSSPGLGAQYF.

The genes are TRBV5-8 and TRBJ2-1, with a tentative D call TRBD1 (6 bases). The V gene's germline CDR1 is SGHTS and CDR2 YDEGEE. The length of the CDR3 is 13 residues. The V end was cut by 10 bases, the J end by 6 bases, with 17 bases between. The CDR3 loop reads CAPFPDRLNEQFF. DNA for the CDR3: TGTGCCCCCTTCCCGGACAGACTCAATGAGCAGTTCTTC.

This rearrangement joins TRBV29-1 to TRBJ2-3, with 15 bases that match TRBD2. V was pared by 7 bases and J by 4 bases, with 6 bases of the junction left unmatched. Germline CDR1 SQVTM, CDR2 ANQGSEA. The CDR3 spans 15 residues. The CDR3 nucleotides read TGCAGCGCCCGGACTAGCGGGGGGGCCGCAGATACGCAGTATTTT. It specifies CSARTSGGAADTQYF.

This rearrangement joins TRBV4-2 to TRBJ2-7, with 8 bases that match TRBD1. V lost 4 bases and J lost 2; bases outside the gene matches: 7. This CDR3 region has 15 residues. Germline CDR1 reads LGHNA; CDR2 reads YNFKEQ. CDR3: CASSPTWDRTYEQYF. CDR3 nucleotide sequence: TGTGCCAGCAGCCCAACCTGGGACAGGACCTACGAGCAGTACTTC.

The chain is built from TRBV6-4 and TRBJ1-5, with no clear D. V lost 11 bases and J 0 bases, leaving 23 bases between the germline ends. Per the germline V gene, CDR1 is MRHNA and CDR2 is SNTAGT. CDR3 length equals 17 residues. DNA for the CDR3: TGTGCCGGCCGGTGGAACAGTCTTCTTTATAGCAATCAGCCCCAGCATTTT. It is translated as CAGRWNSLLYSNQPQHF.

This clone was picked up a small number of times. The chain joins TRBV7-6 to TRBJ1-3; D is unresolved. The germline V gene encodes CDR1 SGHVS and CDR2 FNYEAQ. The CDR3 contains 17 residues. With 1 base removed from V and 1 base from J, the gap between germline ends came to 14 bases. The CDR3 DNA reads as TGTGCCAGCAGCTTAGATGGTGTGGGCCTTTCTGGAAACACCATATATTTT. As protein: CASSLDGVGLSGNTIYF.

The gene calls are TRBV4-3 and TRBJ2-3; D unclear. CDR3 length: 15 residues. Trimming took off 1 base at V and 11 bases at J, with 19 bases between the two ends. Germline-derived CDR1 and CDR2 are LGHNA and YSLEER. The CDR3 is CASSQGISGGHGQYF. In DNA, the CDR3 is TGCGCCAGCAGCCAAGGTATCTCCGGTGGGCACGGGCAGTATTTT.

The chain has TRBV30 and TRBJ2-1; D is uncertain. In germline, CDR1 is GTSNPN, CDR2 SVGIG (reference sequence). Trimming removed 3 bases from V and 5 bases from J, with 2 bases in between. This CDR3 is 10 amino acids long. The DNA for the CDR3 is TGTGCCTGGAGCAACAATGAGCAGTTCTTC. This translates into CAWSNNEQFF.

The CDR3 DNA is TGTGCCAGCAGGGAGGGACAGGATTATTCACCCCTCCACTTT. Its protein product is CASREGQDYSPLHF. The chain combines TRBV6-5 with TRBJ1-6, with 8 bases aligning to TRBD1. J gave up 8 bases and V 6 bases, and 6 bases lay outside the gene matches. Germline CDR1 reads MNHEY; CDR2 reads SVGAGI. The CDR3 spans 14 residues.

This chain joins TRBV20-1 and TRBJ2-3; 8 positions agree with TRBD2. V lost 3 bases and J lost 1; bases outside the gene matches: 3. This CDR3 comprises 14 residues. The germline CDR1 and CDR2 sequences are DFQATT and SNEGSKA (reference sequence). CDR3 in amino acids: CSASVTSGTDTQYF. In nucleotides, the CDR3 is TGCAGTGCTAGTGTGACTAGCGGCACAGATACGCAGTATTTT.

This chain joins TRBV18 and TRBJ2-6; 7 nucleotides agree with TRBD1. Unmatched junction bases numbered 17, after V lost 6 bases and J lost 0 bases. The CDR3 loop spans 20 amino acids. The germline V gene has CDR1 KGHSH and CDR2 LQKENI. The CDR3 spells CASSGITTGPTTSGANVLTF. The CDR3 DNA sequence: TGTGCCAGCTCCGGGATAACGACAGGGCCAACCACCTCTGGGGCCAACGTCCTGACTTTC.

V is TRBV19 and J is TRBJ1-5, with 8 bases matching TRBD1. Germline values: CDR1 LNHDA, CDR2 SQIVND (reference sequence). The CDR3 runs 14 residues. Trimming took 7 bases from V and 7 from J; bases not matched to a gene: 9. The CDR3 is CASTEDRGRQPQHF. The CDR3 DNA follows: TGTGCCAGTACCGAAGACAGGGGTAGACAGCCCCAGCATTTT.

This clone was recorded once. The CDR3, as DNA: TGTGCCAGCAGCTTAGATCTGGGGGGTAGGGACGGCTACACCTTC. Translation: CASSLDLGGRDGYTF. The V gene is TRBV7-6, the J gene TRBJ1-2; possibly TRBD1 for D (5 bases). Germline assignment: CDR1 SGHVS and CDR2 FNYEAQ. V gave up 1 base and J gave up 8 bases, with 17 bases separating them. CDR3 length: 15 residues.

This chain joins TRBV7-9 and TRBJ1-4; D is ambiguous. The V gene's germline CDR1 is SEHNR and CDR2 FQNEAQ (reference sequence). This CDR3 has 16 amino acids. V was pared by 5 bases and J by 2 bases, with 15 bases between. CDR3 coding DNA: TGTGCCAGCAGCCCCCGGGAGAGGGAGACTAATGAAAAACTGTTTTTT. This codes for CASSPRERETNEKLFF.